Reported below is one T cell receptor (beta chain). Its specificity is not known. The source of the sample is a study of cytomegalovirus exposure and HLA in healthy donors. From germline, CDR1 is SGHTA and CDR2 FQGNSA. The CDR3 is made up of 19 amino acids. V dropped 1 base and J dropped 2 bases, with 20 bases sitting between them. Points from the study as a whole: Both high specificity and high sensitivity reportedly marked the classifier's diagnosis of cytomegalovirus status.

Separation from the 666-subject first cohort characterized the approximately 130-subject validation cohort, to which the donors belonged. Profiled with immunoSEQ multiplex PCR; TCRdb holds only in-frame clones, not every one. The sample includes 150,000 to 200,000 clones, 85% of them seen just once. Sequenced sample: PBMCs. The sequence came from a man aged 18-30 years in good health and CMV-seropositive. The rearrangement uses TRBV7-2 and TRBJ2-2; a possible D gene is TRBD2 (5 bases). CDR3 bases: TGTGCCAGCAGCTTAGGGGGTCGTTCTGCTAGCCCTAACACCGGGGAGCTGTTTTTT. Its translation is CASSLGGRSASPNTGELFF.